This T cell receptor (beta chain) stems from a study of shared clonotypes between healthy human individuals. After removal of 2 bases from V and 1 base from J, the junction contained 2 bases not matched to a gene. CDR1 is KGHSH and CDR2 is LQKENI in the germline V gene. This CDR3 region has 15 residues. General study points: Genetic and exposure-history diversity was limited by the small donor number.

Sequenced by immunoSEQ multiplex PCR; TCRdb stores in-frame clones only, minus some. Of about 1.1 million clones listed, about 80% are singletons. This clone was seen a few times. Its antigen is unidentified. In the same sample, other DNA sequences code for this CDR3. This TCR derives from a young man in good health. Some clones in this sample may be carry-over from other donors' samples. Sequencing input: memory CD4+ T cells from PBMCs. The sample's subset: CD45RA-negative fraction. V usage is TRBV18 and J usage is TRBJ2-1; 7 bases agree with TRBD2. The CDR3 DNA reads TGTGCCAGCTCACCAGGGGAGGGGTCCTACAATGAGCAGTTCTTC. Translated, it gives CASSPGEGSYNEQFF.